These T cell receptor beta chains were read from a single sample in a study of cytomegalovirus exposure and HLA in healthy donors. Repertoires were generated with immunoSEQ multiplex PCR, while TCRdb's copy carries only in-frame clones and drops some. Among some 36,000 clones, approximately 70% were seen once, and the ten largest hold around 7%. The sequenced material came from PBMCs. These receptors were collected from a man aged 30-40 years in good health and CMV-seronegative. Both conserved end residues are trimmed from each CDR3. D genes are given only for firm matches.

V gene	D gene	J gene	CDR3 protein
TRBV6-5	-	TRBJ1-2	ASSYLGGYT
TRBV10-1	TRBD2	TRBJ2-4	ASSEQGLAGNKNIQY
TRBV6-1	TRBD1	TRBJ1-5	ASRSRTGGSQPQH
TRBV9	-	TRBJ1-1	ASSVRGGLNTEAF
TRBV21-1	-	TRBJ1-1	ASSPLGRTEAF
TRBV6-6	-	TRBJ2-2	ASSYSSPGSTGELF
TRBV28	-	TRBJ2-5	ASSFERKETQY
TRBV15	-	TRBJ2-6	ATSLGGSGANVLT
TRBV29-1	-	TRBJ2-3	SVGPQGLVDTQY
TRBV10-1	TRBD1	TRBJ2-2	ASSEWTGDTGELF
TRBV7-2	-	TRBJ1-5	ASSFGVKQEISNQPQH
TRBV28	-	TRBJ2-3	ASKRGADTQY
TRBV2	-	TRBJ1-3	ASRVGDYSGNTIY
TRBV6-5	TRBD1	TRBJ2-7	ASSWDRGSYEQY
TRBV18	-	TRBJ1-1	ASTSQAGNTEAF
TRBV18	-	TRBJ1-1	ASSGQNTEAF
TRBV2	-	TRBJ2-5	ASSAEETQY
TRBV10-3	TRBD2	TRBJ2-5	AISENSGRWETQY
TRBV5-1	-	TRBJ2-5	ASRKGVQETQY
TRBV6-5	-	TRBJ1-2	ASSPGYGYT
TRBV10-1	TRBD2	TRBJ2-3	ASSGLAGGWDTQY
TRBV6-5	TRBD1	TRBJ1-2	ASSYVGQGNYGYT
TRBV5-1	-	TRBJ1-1	ASSPVRGGGTEAF
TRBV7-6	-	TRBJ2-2	ASSAQTGTNTGELF
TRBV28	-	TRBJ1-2	ASRTGPFYGYT
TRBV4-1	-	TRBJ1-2	ASSQQGNYGYT
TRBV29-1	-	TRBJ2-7	SVEGASDEQY
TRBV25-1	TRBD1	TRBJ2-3	ASSEWGTGVFGVF
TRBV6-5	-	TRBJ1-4	ASSYTVNEKLF
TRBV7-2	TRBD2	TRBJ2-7	ASSFPLAGGYYEQY
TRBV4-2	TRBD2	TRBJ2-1	ASSRATGSSGSIRIEQF
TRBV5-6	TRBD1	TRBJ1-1	ASRFGQVAVVTEAF
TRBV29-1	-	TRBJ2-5	SFRRGGRGDQETQY
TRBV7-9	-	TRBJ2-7	ASSPGYEQY
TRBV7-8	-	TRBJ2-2	ASSSTGFDTGELF
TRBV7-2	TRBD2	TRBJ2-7	ASSLAGGREQY
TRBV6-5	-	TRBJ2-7	ATCPRHNSYEQY
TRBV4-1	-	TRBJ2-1	ASKEGSYNEQF
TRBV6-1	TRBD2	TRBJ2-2	ALAGGPFTGELF
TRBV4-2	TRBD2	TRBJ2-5	ASSQDKATGGETQY
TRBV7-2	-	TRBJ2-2	ASSSQGTGELF
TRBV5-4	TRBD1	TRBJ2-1	ASSHDRALRNEQF
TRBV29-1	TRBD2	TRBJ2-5	SVTGTSGSRETQY
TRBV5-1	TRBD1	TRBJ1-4	ASSSTGGNEKLF
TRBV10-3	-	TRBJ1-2	AIRYQGSYGYT
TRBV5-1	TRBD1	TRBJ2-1	ASRLGQGLQF
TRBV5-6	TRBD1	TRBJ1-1	ASSRGQLNTEAF
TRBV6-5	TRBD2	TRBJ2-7	ASSYGRLAGSHEQY
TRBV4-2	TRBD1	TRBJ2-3	ASSQGTGPTDTQY
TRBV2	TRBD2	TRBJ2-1	ASSIPAGGIDEQF
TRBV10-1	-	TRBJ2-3	ASSPTTTDTQY
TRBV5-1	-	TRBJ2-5	ASSLAGFGETQY
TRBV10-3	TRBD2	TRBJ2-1	AISEPSGVSSYNEQF
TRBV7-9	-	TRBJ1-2	ASSPRGGKKRIDGYT